This T cell receptor beta chain was obtained from a study of post-analysis software for immune sequencing data (dated by TCRdb to the mid-2010s). Regarding the research as a whole: Recorded disease courses included relapsing-remitting, secondary progressive and progressive-relapsing multiple sclerosis, with some patients lacking subtype annotation. A subset of samples was prepared in parallel using single-end sample barcoding, then pooled and co-amplified after Illumina adapter ligation. Patient repertoires were compared against about a dozen previously published healthy control repertoires from donors aged roughly 6 to 28 years. What the authors observed across the whole study: The control group was slightly older than the multiple sclerosis patient group. Patients showed significantly higher frequencies than controls for about 5 TRBV segments, among them TRBV5-6, TRBV5-1 and TRBV20-1. Multiple sclerosis patients had significantly lower normalized Chao1 diversity than controls, a result that suggests substantial peripheral T-cell clonal expansion. Strong co-clustering of samples prepared in the same batch was shown by direct clustering with F measure, prompting a batch-effect correction.

TCR beta repertoires were profiled from peripheral blood of under 15 young patients with multiple sclerosis to demonstrate the VDJtools post-analysis software. The multiple sclerosis patients were children and adolescents between roughly 6 and 16 years of age. Libraries came from PCR. For sequencing, an Illumina HiSeq 2500 was employed. Unique molecular identifiers were incorporated into TCR beta cDNA libraries to reduce PCR and sequencing biases. Per 1 to 10 million input T cells, some 500,000 cDNA molecules were obtained, such that each molecule approximated one T cell. The patient libraries were prepared and sequenced with the same protocol used for the earlier healthy control dataset. Samples belonging to the same batch were prepared together, multiplexed and sequenced on a shared HiSeq lane. The published analysis was carried out like this. MIGEC was used to process the raw barcoded reads, and molecular identifier groups with only a single read were discarded before consensus assembly and CDR3 extraction. Clonotype tables were post-analysed with VDJtools, and diversity was normalized by down-sampling all datasets to the smallest sample size. In repertoire overlap clustering, CDR3 amino acid sequences, but not nucleotide sequences, were matched to correct batch-related cross-sample contamination. TCRdb applied fastp at Q25 and MiXCR to the public reads, then kept only in-frame beta chains. Duplicate CDR3 protein sequences are folded into a single record with the most common DNA and genes. TCRdb, not the original authors, processed these V and J calls. In this sample the table shows more than 450,000 distinct CDR3 sequences, roughly 34% of which occur a single time. The ten top clones hold approximately 6% of the sample.

The CDR3 has 15 amino acids, counting the end cysteine and phenylalanine. Solely the CDR3 DNA is kept, with 45 bases framed from the first base. V is pruned by 5 bases and J by 11 bases, leaving 11 bases of the junction without a gene match. Reading the germline V gene gives CDR1 SGHAT and CDR2 FQNNGV. Worth noting for this clonotype: What this receptor recognizes is not known. Base-call qualities are not available, and no considerably larger clone is one nucleotide away.

Sample: blood. This sequence uses TRBV11-2 and TRBJ1-4, and 10 junction bases match TRBD1. The clonotype originates from a girl under 18 with multiple sclerosis. The CDR3 protein: CASSRRDRGTLKLFF. The nucleotide sequence is given as TGTGCCAGCAGCCGTCGGGACAGGGGCACTCTGAAACTGTTTTTT.